The 15 T cell receptor beta chains in this list originate from one sample, sequenced in a study of blood T cell repertoires in COVID-19. Produced via immunoSEQ multiplex PCR; TCRdb's table is partial and in-frame only. The data show 250,000 to 300,000 clones, approximately 91% seen once. Sequenced sample: peripheral blood. The receptors were sampled from a man in his fifties or sixties with acute or convalescent COVID-19.

The CDR3 DNA follows: TGTGCCAGCAGTGACAGGGTCGGCTACGAGCAGTACTTC. This sequence encodes CASSDRVGYEQYF. J is TRBJ2-7 and V is TRBV12-3 or TRBV12-4, with 7 positions matching TRBD1. V shed 5 bases, J shed 3 bases, and the junction held 4 bases outside the gene matches. The CDR3 has 13 residues.

The rearrangement joins TRBV7-6 to TRBJ1-6, with 10 bases identical to TRBD1. The J segment lost 8 bases and the V segment lost 4 bases, leaving 5 bases of the junction unmatched. In germline, CDR1 is SGHVS, CDR2 FNYEAQ. The CDR3 contains 15 residues. The CDR3 DNA is TGTGCCAGCAGCTATCTAGGACAGGGGGATTCACCCCTCCACTTT. This codes for CASSYLGQGDSPLHF.

This clone was picked up one time. The junction departs from the called germline gene at one end, perhaps through a read error. The chain joins TRBV2 to TRBJ2-1; D may be TRBD1 (6 bases). This CDR3 has 15 residues. CDR1 SNHLY and CDR2 FYNNEI come from the germline V gene. CDR3: CASTVGTTSYNEQFF. For the CDR3, the DNA is TGTGCCAGCACGGTTGGGACAACCTCCTACAATGAACAGTTCTTC.

V gene TRBV6-1 combines with J gene TRBJ1-1; a possible D gene is TRBD1 (5 bases). Trimming stripped 1 base from V and 5 bases from J, with 11 bases between. From germline, CDR1 is MNHNS and CDR2 SASEGT. The CDR3 spans 14 residues. CDR3 coding DNA: TGTGCCAGCAGTGAAGGGGGCAGGGATACTGAAGCTTTCTTT. The encoded protein is CASSEGGRDTEAFF.

This chain connects TRBV18 to TRBJ2-2; maybe TRBD1 (6 bases). The CDR3 covers 17 residues. Trimming stripped 3 bases from V and 3 bases from J, with 17 bases between. Germline V gives CDR1 KGHSH, CDR2 LQKENI. The CDR3 DNA is TGTGCCAGCTCACCGACCCGTGGGGGCCAGGACACCGGGGAGCTGTTTTTT. Protein product: CASSPTRGGQDTGELFF.

V gene TRBV5-1 combines with J gene TRBJ2-5; D possibly corresponds to TRBD1 (6 bases). The CDR3 spans 15 residues. Germline V gene lookup returns CDR1 SGHRS and CDR2 YFSETQ. The ends were cut back, 3 bases at V and 5 bases at J, with 17 bases in the middle. In nucleotides, the CDR3 is TGCGCCAGCAGCTGGACGCTGGGGGCCCGGGAGACCCAGTACTTC. Translating gives CASSWTLGARETQYF.

The chain uses TRBV5-1 and TRBJ1-1; D perhaps matches TRBD1 (6 bases). Trimming stripped 4 bases from V and 4 bases from J, with 14 bases between. The CDR3 loop spans 14 amino acids. Looked up from germline, CDR1 is SGHRS and CDR2 is YFSETQ. CDR3: CASSQGMGSTEAFF. CDR3 coding DNA: TGCGCCAGCAGCCAGGGGATGGGTTCCACTGAAGCTTTCTTT. The entire variable domain, with the rest obtained from reference TRBV5-1 and TRBJ1-1, is as follows: KAGVTQTPRYLIKTRGQQVTLSCSPISGHRSVSWYQQTPGQGLQFLFEYFSETQRNKGNFPGRFSGRQFSNSRSEMNVSTLELGDSALYLCASSQGMGSTEAFFGQGTRLTVV.

The genes are TRBV5-1 and TRBJ1-1; TRBD1 aligns across 7 bases. CDR3 length: 14 amino acids. Germline CDR1 reads SGHRS; CDR2 reads YFSETQ. Trimming took 4 bases from V and 4 from J; bases not matched to a gene: 7. CDR3 sequence (DNA): TGCGCCAGCAGCGATACAGGGGCGACCACTGAAGCTTTCTTT. The encoded protein is CASSDTGATTEAFF.

This chain links TRBV4-2 with TRBJ2-3; TRBD2 is a possible D gene (7 bases). This CDR3 has 16 residues. Per the germline V gene, CDR1 is LGHNA and CDR2 is YNFKEQ. V was trimmed by 4 bases and J by 3 bases, leaving 17 bases between them. The CDR3 nucleotides are TGTGCCAGCAGCCCCCTGGCGGGGGCGATGACAGATACGCAGTATTTT. Protein: CASSPLAGAMTDTQYF.

This clone was detected only a few times. This sequence joins TRBV2 and TRBJ2-6, with a possible D match to TRBD1 (5 bases). Germline V gene sequence: CDR1 SNHLY, CDR2 FYNNEI. The ends were cut back, 6 bases at V and 2 bases at J, with 11 bases in the middle. The length of the CDR3 is 15 residues. CDR3 in amino acids: CASSYQGAGANVLTF. CDR3 coding DNA: TGTGCCAGCAGCTATCAGGGTGCTGGGGCCAACGTCCTGACTTTC.

This chain connects TRBV10-3 to TRBJ1-2, with 11 positions matching TRBD1. The CDR3 sequence is 15 residues long. Germline trimming cut 4 bases from V and 4 bases from J; bases unmatched to any gene: 5. From germline, CDR1 is ENHRY and CDR2 SYGVKD. The CDR3 loop reads CAISAGQGVVYGYTF. For the CDR3, the DNA is TGTGCCATCAGTGCGGGACAGGGGGTCGTCTATGGCTACACCTTC.

The chain recombines TRBV4-1 with TRBJ2-5; D is possibly TRBD1 (7 bases). Trimming shortened V by 4 bases and J by 5 bases, and 17 bases separated the two germline ends. There are 15 residues in the CDR3. From germline, CDR1 is MGHRA and CDR2 YSYEKL. CDR3 loop: CASSRSTQGGETQYF. CDR3 bases: TGCGCCAGCAGCCGTTCGACCCAGGGGGGTGAGACCCAGTACTTC.

V is TRBV19 and J is TRBJ2-2, with D maybe TRBD1 (6 bases). Trimming cost V 4 bases and J 3 bases, with 18 bases left between them. Germline values: CDR1 LNHDA, CDR2 SQIVND (reference sequence). This CDR3 has 17 residues. CDR3 in DNA: TGTGCCAGTAGTAAAATGCTCGACAGGCCTGACACCGGGGAGCTGTTTTTT. Its translation is CASSKMLDRPDTGELFF.

This chain uses TRBV6-5 with TRBJ2-3; 7 bases fit TRBD2. V dropped 6 bases and J dropped 4; count of bases not matched to a gene: 4. In germline, CDR1 is MNHEY, CDR2 SVGAGI. CDR3 length: 13 amino acids. The CDR3 region is CASSRTRSDTQYF. The CDR3 coding sequence is TGTGCCAGCAGCCGGACTAGATCAGATACGCAGTATTTT.

The genes are TRBV7-3 and TRBJ2-1; 8 bases fit TRBD1. J lost 5 bases, V lost 4 bases, and 7 bases had no gene match. The CDR3 covers 15 residues. Germline loops: CDR1 SGHTA, CDR2 FQGTGA. DNA for the CDR3: TGTGCCAGCAGCTCAGGGACAGGAGGGGACAATGAGCAGTTCTTC. It codes for CASSSGTGGDNEQFF. Looking up the rest from reference TRBV7-3 and TRBJ2-1 gives the full variable domain: GAGVSQTPSNKVTEKGKYVELRCDPISGHTALYWYRQSLGQGPEFLIYFQGTGAADDSGLPNDRFFAVRPEGSVSTLKIQRTERGDSAVYLCASSSGTGGDNEQFFGPGTRLTVL.